The T cell receptor (beta chain) described here comes from a study of blood T cell repertoires in COVID-19. Across the study: Researchers got acute and convalescent COVID-19 samples from the United States, Italy and Spain. From T cells, B-cell-depleted T cells, or PBMCs came the material, which was cDNA or gDNA.

Within the 2 weeks before study entry, each person in the exposed group met a COVID-19 case. Per the original data handling: Nucleated cell counts were estimated from reference gene primer amplification. Using immunoSEQ multiplex PCR, the repertoire was profiled, and TCRdb retains in-frame clones only, with some absent. D and trimming come from the DNA, and the V and J calls and clone size come from that table. The sample includes 350,000 to 450,000 clones, about 88% seen only once; the top ten take about 1.5%. Germline V gene sequence: CDR1 SGHRS, CDR2 YFSETQ. This CDR3 region has 16 residues. Losses at the gene ends were 4 bases for V and 0 bases for J; bases not matched to a gene: 8.

This TCR was recovered from a woman between 18 and 29 years old who had been exposed to COVID-19. The material sequenced was PBMCs or T cells enriched from blood (not recorded which). The chain joins TRBV5-1 to TRBJ1-1, with TRBD1 matching over 8 bases. The CDR3 bases are TGCGCCAGCAGCCCCGGACAGGGTAACATGAACACTGAAGCTTTCTTT. It translates to CASSPGQGNMNTEAFF.